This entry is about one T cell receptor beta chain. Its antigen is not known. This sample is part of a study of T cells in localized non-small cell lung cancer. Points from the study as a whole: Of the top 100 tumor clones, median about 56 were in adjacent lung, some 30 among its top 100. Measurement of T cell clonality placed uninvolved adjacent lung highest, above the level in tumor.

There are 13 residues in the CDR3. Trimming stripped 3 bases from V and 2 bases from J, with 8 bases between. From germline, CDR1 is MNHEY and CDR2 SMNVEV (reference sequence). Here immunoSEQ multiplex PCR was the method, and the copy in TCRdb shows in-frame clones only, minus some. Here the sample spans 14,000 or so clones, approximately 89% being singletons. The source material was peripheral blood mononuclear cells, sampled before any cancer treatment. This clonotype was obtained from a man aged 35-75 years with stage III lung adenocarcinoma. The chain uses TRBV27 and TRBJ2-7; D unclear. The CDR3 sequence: CASSLLGTYEQYF. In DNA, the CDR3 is TGTGCCAGCAGTTTGCTGGGGACCTACGAGCAGTACTTC.